The 22 T cell receptor beta chains in this list originate from one sample, sequenced in a study of regulatory T cells in long-lasting Graves disease. Time point indicated: newly diagnosed GD, antithyroid drugs for less than 3 months. PBMCs provided the RNA from which the TCR library was made. Arm-PCR of CDR3 regions and iRepertoire HTBI primers were the basis on which TCR beta libraries were built. TCRdb recomputed calls from the multiplex PCR reads with MiXCR, one row per CDR3 protein. The profile covers fewer than 350,000 distinct CDR3 sequences, with roughly 18% appearing a single time and about two fifths taken by the ten largest. This material consisted of peripheral blood mononuclear cells (PBMCs), taken at new diagnosis, from a patient treated with antithyroid drugs. The receptors shown here come from a female donor with Graves disease.

This clonotype came up many times. The CDR3 here is CASSPRGATRTDTQYF. CDR3 DNA sequence: TGTGCCAGCAGTCCCCGTGGGGCGACTCGCACAGATACGCAGTATTTT. J is TRBJ2-3 and V is TRBV28; D is perhaps TRBD1 (5 bases). CDR1 MDHEN and CDR2 SYDVKM come from the germline V gene. This CDR3 is built from 16 residues. Between the trimmed V and J ends, which lost 5 bases and 1 base, there was a span of 16 bases.

There are many counts of this clonotype. This sequence joins TRBV11-2 and TRBJ2-3, with unresolved D. The CDR3 extends over 12 amino acids. V was clipped by 1 base and J by 4 bases, with 3 bases between them. Germline assignment: CDR1 SGHAT and CDR2 FQNNGV. The CDR3 here is CASSLVSDTQYF. DNA for the CDR3: TGTGCCAGCAGCTTAGTGTCAGATACGCAGTATTTT.

Remarks on this clonotype: This may stem from a read error, because a much larger clone lies one nucleotide away. This chain uses TRBV5-1 with TRBJ2-3, with D tentatively TRBD2 (6 bases). V lost 0 bases and J 0 bases, leaving 11 bases between the germline ends. Germline V gene lookup returns CDR1 SGHRS and CDR2 YFSETQ. This CDR3 has 16 amino acids. CDR3 DNA: TGCGCCAGCAGCTTGGGGGTAGCGGCTAGCACAGATACGCAGTATTTT. Translated: CASSLGVAASTDTQYF. The full variable domain, completed using reference TRBV5-1 and TRBJ2-3, is KAGVTQTPRYLIKTRGQQVTLSCSPISGHRSVSWYQQTPGQGLQFLFEYFSETQRNKGNFPGRFSGRQFSNSRSEMNVSTLELGDSALYLCASSLGVAASTDTQYFGPGTRLTVL.

The CDR3 sequence is CASSLRDGQPQHF. CDR3 coding DNA: TGTGCCAGCAGCTTGAGGGACGGGCAGCCCCAGCATTTT. This sequence joins TRBV6-1 and TRBJ1-5; D possibly corresponds to TRBD1 (5 bases). Trimming stripped 6 bases from V and 7 bases from J, with 13 bases between. The CDR3 covers 13 residues. Per germline, CDR1 MNHNS and CDR2 SASEGT.

This clonotype was observed at least ten times. The chain has TRBV27 and TRBJ1-6; D possibly corresponds to TRBD1 (5 bases). Trimming left V 1 base short and J 8 bases short, with 12 bases between. Germline V CDR1 and CDR2: MNHEY, SMNVEV (reference sequence). The CDR3 contains 15 residues. CDR3 loop: CASSLFRGGDSPLHF. CDR3 DNA sequence: TGTGCCAGCAGTTTATTCCGCGGGGGGGATTCACCCCTCCACTTT.

Worth noting for this clonotype: This sequence is one base from a far larger clone and is likely a read error. The CDR3 DNA follows: TGTGCCAGCAGTGAGAGCAAGGGCTCCTACGAGCAGTACTTC. Its translation: CASSESKGSYEQYF. The J gene is TRBJ2-7, the V gene TRBV6-1; no clear D. The germline CDR1 and CDR2 sequences are MNHNS and SASEGT. The CDR3 consists of 14 residues. V was clipped by 3 bases and J by 0 bases, with 9 bases between them.

Ten or more counts support this clonotype. The chain couples TRBV29-1 to TRBJ2-3; D gene ambiguous. The CDR3 length is 14 residues. Trimming removed 3 bases at V and 0 bases at J, with 10 bases between. CDR1 is SQVTM and CDR2 is ANQGSEA in the germline V gene. CDR3 nucleotides: TGCAGCGTTGACGGGCGTGCTAGCACAGATACGCAGTATTTT. This translates into CSVDGRASTDTQYF.

The V call is TRBV10-1, the J call TRBJ2-7, with 11 bases that match TRBD2. J was trimmed by 4 bases and V by 2 bases; bases with no gene match: 7. Per the germline V gene, CDR1 is WNHNN and CDR2 is SYGVQD (reference sequence). CDR3 length: 16 amino acids. CDR3 sequence: CASSEGTSGSVYEQYF. CDR3 DNA: TGCGCCAGCAGTGAGGGTACTAGCGGGAGTGTGTACGAGCAGTACTTC.

The V and J genes are TRBV7-8 and TRBJ2-5, with D tentatively TRBD1 (6 bases). Germline CDR1 SGHVS, CDR2 FQNEAQ. CDR3 size: 14 residues. V gave up 3 bases and J gave up 4 bases, with 12 bases separating them. Here the CDR3 reads CASSFQGKGETQYF. CDR3 DNA sequence: TGTGCCAGCAGCTTTCAGGGGAAGGGAGAGACCCAGTACTTC.

A few counts support this clonotype. The J gene is TRBJ2-3, the V gene TRBV6-5; possibly TRBD2 for D (6 bases). Germline lookup yields CDR1 MNHEY and CDR2 SVGAGI. This CDR3 has 15 residues. With 2 bases removed from V and 3 bases from J, the gap between germline ends came to 12 bases. In DNA, the CDR3 is TGTGCCAGCAGTTACGGCGGGATGTCGACAGATACGCAGTATTTT. Residues: CASSYGGMSTDTQYF.

This clonotype turned up a few times. The chain combines TRBV3-1 with TRBJ1-5, with unresolved D. V lost 0 bases, J lost 1 base, and 13 bases lay in between. Germline V gene sequence: CDR1 LGHDT, CDR2 YNNKEL (reference sequence). The CDR3 contains 17 residues. CDR3 amino acids: CASSQDPLTVSNQPQHF. CDR3 coding DNA: TGTGCCAGCAGCCAAGATCCTTTGACCGTGAGCAATCAGCCCCAGCATTTT.

The table lists this clonotype with many counts. The CDR3 is CASSSGQGLDTQYF. The CDR3 nucleotides read TGCGCCAGCAGCTCAGGACAGGGTTTAGATACGCAGTATTTT. V usage is TRBV5-1 and J usage is TRBJ2-3; 8 nucleotides match TRBD1. Trimming at V came to 3 bases and at J to 5 bases, leaving 5 bases not matched to a gene. The CDR3 consists of 14 residues. Germline-derived CDR1 and CDR2 are SGHRS and YFSETQ.

The V and J genes are TRBV7-2 and TRBJ2-5; 13 bases are a match to TRBD2. The CDR3 covers 17 residues. J gave up 5 bases and V 4 bases, and 10 bases lay outside the gene matches. The germline V gene encodes CDR1 SGHTA and CDR2 FQGNSA. DNA for the CDR3: TGTGCCAGCAGCTCGAGACTAGCGGGAGGAGGAGAGGAGACCCAGTACTTC. Residues: CASSSRLAGGGEETQYF. The variable domain in full, with the rest retrieved from reference TRBV7-2 and TRBJ2-5, is GAGVSQSPSNKVTEKGKDVELRCDPISGHTALYWYRQSLGQGLEFLIYFQGNSAPDKSGLPSDRFSAERTGGSVSTLTIQRTQQEDSAVYLCASSSRLAGGGEETQYFGPGTRLLVL.

This clonotype was found a few times. V gene TRBV29-1 combines with J gene TRBJ1-3; no firm D call. The V and J ends lost 3 bases and 4 bases respectively, with 10 bases between them. Germline V CDR1 and CDR2: SQVTM, ANQGSEA. The CDR3 covers 13 residues. CDR3 bases: TGCAGCGTTGATGAAGTAGGGGGAAACACCATATATTTT. It specifies CSVDEVGGNTIYF.

In its sample, this clonotype was seen a few times. CDR3 amino acids: CASSQDSERTYNEQFF. The CDR3 DNA reads TGTGCCAGCAGCCAAGATTCCGAGAGGACCTACAATGAGCAGTTCTTC. This chain uses TRBV3-1 with TRBJ2-1; no firm D call. Germline V gene sequence: CDR1 LGHDT, CDR2 YNNKEL (reference sequence). Trimming cost V 0 bases and J 2 bases, with 11 bases left between them. The CDR3 consists of 16 residues.

This chain links TRBV28 with TRBJ1-1, with D possibly matching TRBD1 (6 bases). Germline V gives CDR1 MDHEN, CDR2 SYDVKM. With 6 bases removed from V and 3 bases from J, the gap between germline ends came to 11 bases. The CDR3 is 13 amino acids. CDR3 sequence: CASRRRGDTEAFF. CDR3 in DNA: TGTGCCAGCAGACGTAGGGGGGACACTGAAGCTTTCTTT.

This clonotype was recorded at least ten times. The CDR3 region has the DNA TGTGCCATCAGTGAGTCAGCTGCCGGGGAGCTGTTTTTT. Amino acid sequence: CAISESAAGELFF. The chain combines TRBV10-3 with TRBJ2-2; D uncertain. The length of the CDR3 is 13 residues. Germline loops: CDR1 ENHRY, CDR2 SYGVKD. V gave up 0 bases and J gave up 6 bases, with 5 bases separating them.

The sample holds a few counts of this clonotype. It is likely a read error, because the conserved phenylalanine at the end of the CDR3 is missing. The chain carries TRBV15 and TRBJ2-5, with D perhaps TRBD1 (6 bases). The CDR3 is 14 residues long. The germline gives CDR1 LNHNV, CDR2 YYDKDF (reference sequence). Trimming shortened V by 0 bases and J by 5 bases, and 10 bases separated the two germline ends. The CDR3 DNA is TGTGCCACCAGCAGAGATGCTAGGGGGGAGACCCAGTACTCC. Its protein product is CATSRDARGETQYS.

This clonotype was counted ten times or more. V usage is TRBV28 and J usage is TRBJ1-1; D perhaps matches TRBD1 (6 bases). CDR1 and CDR2 from the germline V gene are MDHEN and SYDVKM. This CDR3 contains 15 residues. V shed 1 base and J shed 2 bases, with 11 bases lying between them. CDR3 DNA: TGTGCCAGCAGTTTATACAGACAGGCTAACACTGAAGCTTTCTTT. This sequence encodes CASSLYRQANTEAFF.

This clonotype was picked up many times. This sequence joins TRBV30 and TRBJ2-3, with D maybe TRBD2 (5 bases). Per germline, CDR1 GTSNPN and CDR2 SVGIG (reference sequence). The V end was cut by 5 bases, the J end by 9 bases, with 15 bases between. This CDR3 comprises 12 residues. The chain's CDR3 is CAWDYPAQTQYF. The CDR3 nucleotides read TGTGCCTGGGACTACCCGGCGCAGACGCAGTATTTT.

This clonotype was detected many times. V usage is TRBV2 and J usage is TRBJ2-2; TRBD2 matches 9 bases. CDR1 and CDR2 from the germline V gene are SNHLY and FYNNEI. Trimming at V came to 7 bases and at J to 6 bases, leaving 15 bases not matched to a gene. This CDR3 has 17 residues. The CDR3 DNA reads TGTGCCAGCACTCGGCGTTCCGCGGGAGGGCCGGCCGGGGAGCTGTTTTTT. It translates to CASTRRSAGGPAGELFF.

This clonotype occurred a few times. The V and J genes are TRBV5-1 and TRBJ1-1; no firm D call. Trimming took 2 bases from V and 1 from J, leaving 9 bases between them. The CDR3 totals 14 residues. Per germline, CDR1 SGHRS and CDR2 YFSETQ. As DNA, the CDR3 is TGCGCCAGCAGCTTCCGTCAGACGAACACTGAAGCTTTCTTT. Translation: CASSFRQTNTEAFF.